Following are 5 T cell receptor beta chains from one sample sequenced in a study of blood T cells in healthy people across ages. Together with a sample-barcoded 5' primer, a J-beta primer mix was included in a second PCR lasting about 7 to 12 cycles. TCRdb redid the calling of the 5' RACE reads with MiXCR, one entry per CDR3 protein. The sample has around 800,000 distinct CDR3 sequences, around 50% seen once; the top ten hold roughly 20%. The sample comprised blood. The source is a man at least 80 years old in good health.

The chain combines TRBV7-2 with TRBJ1-5; D gene unclear. The V end lost 1 base, the J end lost 1 base, and 11 bases lay between the germline ends. CDR3 length equals 16 residues. Per the germline V gene, CDR1 is SGHTA and CDR2 is FQGNSA. The CDR3 sequence is CASSLGTKRSNQPQHF. DNA of the CDR3: TGTGCCAGCAGCTTAGGGACGAAAAGAAGCAATCAGCCCCAGCATTTT. Full variable domain (rest looked up from reference TRBV7-2 and TRBJ1-5): GAGVSQSPSNKVTEKGKDVELRCDPISGHTALYWYRQSLGQGLEFLIYFQGNSAPDKSGLPSDRFSAERTGGSVSTLTIQRTQQEDSAVYLCASSLGTKRSNQPQHFGDGTRLSIL.

The chain recombines TRBV2 with TRBJ2-3; TRBD2 matches 12 bases. This CDR3 is built from 16 residues. CDR1 is SNHLY and CDR2 is FYNNEI in the germline V gene. J lost 6 bases, V lost 3 bases, and 7 bases had no gene match. CDR3 region: CASSDGLAGRRDTQYF. The CDR3 nucleotides are TGTGCCAGCAGTGATGGACTAGCGGGACGTAGGGATACGCAGTATTTT.

The chain employs TRBV20-1 and TRBJ2-1; 9 positions match TRBD2. The CDR3 loop spans 12 amino acids. CDR1 and CDR2 (germline): DFQATT, SNEGSKA (reference sequence). V gave up 6 bases and J gave up 7 bases; unmatched junction bases: 4. The CDR3 here is CSAPGLANEQFF. The CDR3 nucleotides are TGCAGTGCCCCGGGACTAGCTAATGAGCAGTTCTTC.

This chain uses TRBV7-9 with TRBJ2-2; D is uncertain. Germline V gives CDR1 SEHNR, CDR2 FQNEAQ (reference sequence). The CDR3 is made up of 13 amino acids. V was shortened by 5 bases and J by 4 bases, with 8 bases between the two germline ends. CDR3 in DNA: TGTGCCAGCAGCCAGGCCCTCACCGGGGAGCTGTTTTTT. This translates into CASSQALTGELFF. The whole variable domain, filled in from reference TRBV7-9 and TRBJ2-2, reads DTGVSQNPRHKITKRGQNVTFRCDPISEHNRLYWYRQTLGQGPEFLTYFQNEAQLEKSRLLSDRFSAERPKGSFSTLEIQRTEQGDSAMYLCASSQALTGELFFGEGSRLTVL.

This clonotype has ten or more counts. J is TRBJ2-3 and V is TRBV12-3 or TRBV12-4, with 10 bases fitting TRBD2. CDR3 length: 15 amino acids. V dropped 2 bases and J dropped 7; count of bases not matched to a gene: 6. CDR3 sequence reads: CASSLSGTSVNTQYF. CDR3 nucleotide sequence: TGTGCCAGCAGTTTAAGTGGGACTAGCGTGAATACGCAGTATTTT.